This passage covers 4 T cell receptor beta chains from one sample sequenced in a study of cytomegalovirus exposure and HLA in healthy donors. This PCR relied on a set of 60 Vbeta primers and 13 Jbeta primers. Some clones are missing from TCRdb's copy, which holds only in-frame ones; the method was immunoSEQ multiplex PCR. The repertoire holds some 200,000 clones, with around 79% as singletons. Material for sequencing was PBMCs. The receptors derive from a man between 18 and 35 years old in good health and CMV-seronegative.

This chain links TRBV5-6 with TRBJ2-7, with 7 nucleotides matching TRBD1. V lost 4 bases, J lost 3 bases, and 13 bases stayed unmatched. The CDR3 totals 16 residues. Germline loops: CDR1 SGHDT, CDR2 YYEEEE. The CDR3 loop is CASSGISTGVNYEQYF. Written as DNA, the CDR3 is TGTGCCAGCAGCGGGATTAGCACAGGGGTAAACTACGAGCAGTACTTC.

This clone has more than one count but fewer than ten. The chain links TRBV28 to TRBJ1-1, with 7 bases that match TRBD1. The germline V gene has CDR1 MDHEN and CDR2 SYDVKM. This CDR3 region has 14 residues. V was clipped by 5 bases and J by 11 bases; unmatched bases: 14. CDR3 DNA: TGTGCCAGCAGTGGGGACAGCCTCCTCCGGAGGGCTTTCTTT. This gives the protein CASSGDSLLRRAFF.

In this sample, this clone turned up a few times. The chain links TRBV28 to TRBJ2-1; 13 bases are shared with TRBD2. The trim removed 1 base at V and 4 bases at J, leaving 7 bases unmatched. This CDR3 contains 18 residues. CDR1 MDHEN and CDR2 SYDVKM come from the germline V gene. DNA for the CDR3: TGTGCCAGCAGTTTATTCCCGACGGGACTAGCGGGATACAATGAGCAGTTCTTC. It translates to CASSLFPTGLAGYNEQFF.

The chain joins TRBV13 to TRBJ1-6; D ambiguous. The CDR3 runs 15 residues. V was cut by 2 bases and J by 7 bases, with 12 bases left in between. From germline, CDR1 is PRHDT and CDR2 FYEKMQ (reference sequence). CDR3 residues: CASSLRGSLNSPLHF. CDR3 DNA: TGTGCCAGCAGCTTACGAGGCAGCCTAAATTCACCCCTCCACTTT.